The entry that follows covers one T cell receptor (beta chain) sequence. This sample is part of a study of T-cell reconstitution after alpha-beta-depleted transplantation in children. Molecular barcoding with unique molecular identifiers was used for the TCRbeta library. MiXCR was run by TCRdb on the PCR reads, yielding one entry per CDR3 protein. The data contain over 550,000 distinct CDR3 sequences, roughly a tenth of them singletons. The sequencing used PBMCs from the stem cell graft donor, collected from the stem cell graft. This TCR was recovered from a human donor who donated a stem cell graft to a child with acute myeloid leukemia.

The CDR3 DNA sequence: TGCAGTGCTGGAGGAGGGACTAGCGGGAGGGCCGCCGGGGAGCTGTTTTTT. Amino acid sequence: CSAGGGTSGRAAGELFF. The chain uses TRBV20-1 and TRBJ2-2, with TRBD2 identical over 16 bases. CDR1 is DFQATT, CDR2 SNEGSKA, per germline (reference sequence). The CDR3 runs to 17 residues. With V trimmed by 5 bases and J by 6 bases, 9 bases remained unmatched.